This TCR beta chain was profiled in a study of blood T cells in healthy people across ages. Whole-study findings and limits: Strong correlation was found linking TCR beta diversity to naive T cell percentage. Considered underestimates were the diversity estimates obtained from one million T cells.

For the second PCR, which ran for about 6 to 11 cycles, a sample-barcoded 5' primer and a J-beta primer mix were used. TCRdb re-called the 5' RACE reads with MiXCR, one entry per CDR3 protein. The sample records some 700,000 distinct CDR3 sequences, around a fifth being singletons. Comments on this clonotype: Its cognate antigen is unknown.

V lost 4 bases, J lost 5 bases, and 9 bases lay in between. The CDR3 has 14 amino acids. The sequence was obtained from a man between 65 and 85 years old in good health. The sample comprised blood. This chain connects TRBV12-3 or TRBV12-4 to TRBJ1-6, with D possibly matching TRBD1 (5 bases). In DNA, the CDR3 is TGTGCCAGCAGTTCCTGGGGGGATAATTCACCCCTCCACTTT. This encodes CASSSWGDNSPLHF.